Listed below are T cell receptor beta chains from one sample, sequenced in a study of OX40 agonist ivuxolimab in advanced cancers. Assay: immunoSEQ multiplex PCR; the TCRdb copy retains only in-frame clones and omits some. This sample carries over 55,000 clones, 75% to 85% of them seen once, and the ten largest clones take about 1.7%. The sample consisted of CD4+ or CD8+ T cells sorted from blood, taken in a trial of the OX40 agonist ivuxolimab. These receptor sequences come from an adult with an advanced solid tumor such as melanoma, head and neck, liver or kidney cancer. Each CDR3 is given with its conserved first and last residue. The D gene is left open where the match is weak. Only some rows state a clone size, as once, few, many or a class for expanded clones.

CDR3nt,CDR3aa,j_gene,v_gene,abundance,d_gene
TGTGCCAGCAGTTTATCGGGACGCCTAGAGACCCAGTACTTC,CASSLSGRLETQYF,TRBJ2-5,TRBV28,few,.
TGTGCCACCAGGACTGCAGGAAACACCATATATTTT,CATRTAGNTIYF,TRBJ1-3,TRBV6-1,.,.
TGTGCCTCCCAGGGTGCGGATCAAGAGACCCAGTACTTC,CASQGADQETQYF,TRBJ2-5,TRBV19,.,.
TGTGCCAGCAGCCCCTGGGGAGTGGATCAGCCCCAGCATTTT,CASSPWGVDQPQHF,TRBJ1-5,TRBV6-6,once,.
TGTGCCAGCAGCTTGCCAGGACGGGATGGGACGTACTTC,CASSLPGRDGTYF,TRBJ2-4,TRBV5-8,few,.
TGTGCCAGCAGCCAAGATGGGGGGACCTACAATGAGCAGTTCTTC,CASSQDGGTYNEQFF,TRBJ2-1,TRBV11-2,.,.
TGTGCCAGCAAAGCCCCTGGGGCAGGCTACACCTTC,CASKAPGAGYTF,TRBJ1-2,TRBV27,few,.
TGTGCCAGCAGCCCTCCACAGGGGGCATGGACTGAAGCTTTCTTT,CASSPPQGAWTEAFF,TRBJ1-1,TRBV5-4,.,TRBD1
TGCGCCAGCAACCTCACTTGGGGGGCTCAAAACAATGAGCAGTTCTTC,CASNLTWGAQNNEQFF,TRBJ2-1,TRBV10-1,.,.
TGCGCCAGCAGCCAGACAGGGGCAGCTAATGAAAAACTGTTTTTT,CASSQTGAANEKLFF,TRBJ1-4,TRBV4-1,.,TRBD1
TGTGCCAGCAGCCAACTCAGCGGGAGGGCCTTCAATGAGCAGTTCTTC,CASSQLSGRAFNEQFF,TRBJ2-1,TRBV14,few,TRBD2
TGCGCCAGCAGCAGAGGGCCCAAAGCGGGGGGAGAGTACGAGCAGTACTTC,CASSRGPKAGGEYEQYF,TRBJ2-7,TRBV5-1,.,TRBD2
TGTGCCAGCAGTATAGCGGGAGGGCGGGATGAGCAGTTCTTC,CASSIAGGRDEQFF,TRBJ2-1,TRBV2,once,TRBD2
TGCGCCAGCAACCTGGGGCCCCCCAGCTACGAGCAGTACTTC,CASNLGPPSYEQYF,TRBJ2-7,TRBV5-1,.,.
TGCAGTGCTAGGGACGACTACGAGCAGTACTTC,CSARDDYEQYF,TRBJ2-7,TRBV20-1,.,.
TGTGCCAGCAGCCGAGACAAGGACAGGGCCACCTACGAGCAGTACTTC,CASSRDKDRATYEQYF,TRBJ2-7,TRBV7-2,.,TRBD1
TGTGCCAGCTCACCAGCGACAGGCTATGGCTACACCTTC,CASSPATGYGYTF,TRBJ1-2,TRBV18,.,.
TGTGCCAGCAGCCAAGTACCAGAGACCCAGTACTTC,CASSQVPETQYF,TRBJ2-5,TRBV14,.,.
TGTGCCAGCAGCGTAGGTGTGGGCAAGGGAGAGACCCAGTACTTC,CASSVGVGKGETQYF,TRBJ2-5,TRBV9,.,.
TGTGCCAGCAGTTCCCCCGGGACAGACTATGGCTACACCTTC,CASSSPGTDYGYTF,TRBJ1-2,TRBV28,few,TRBD1
TGCAGCGTACTCACAGGGGATTCCAAAAACATTCAGTACTTC,CSVLTGDSKNIQYF,TRBJ2-4,TRBV29-1,.,TRBD1
TGTGCCAGCAGTTTTGGGGGGTCCACAAACATTCAGTACTTC,CASSFGGSTNIQYF,TRBJ2-4,TRBV27,.,.
TGCAGCGTTGAGAGGACCCTGAGCACAGATACGCAGTATTTT,CSVERTLSTDTQYF,TRBJ2-3,TRBV29-1,once,.
TGCGCCAGCAGCCCACAACTAGCGGGAGGGTTCTATGAGCAGTTCTTC,CASSPQLAGGFYEQFF,TRBJ2-1,TRBV5-1,once,TRBD2
TGCAGTGCTAGGGAAGACTACGAGCAGTACTTC,CSAREDYEQYF,TRBJ2-7,TRBV20-1,.,.
TGTGCCAGCAGCAAGCTAGCGGGAGTCACCGGGGAGCTGTTTTTT,CASSKLAGVTGELFF,TRBJ2-2,TRBV5-6,.,TRBD2
TGTGCCAGCAGCTTAGTTTGGCGACAGGATAATGAAAAACTGTTTTTT,CASSLVWRQDNEKLFF,TRBJ1-4,TRBV7-9,.,.
TGCAGCGTTAATAGGGAGGTCGGGTCCTACAATGAGCAGTTCTTC,CSVNREVGSYNEQFF,TRBJ2-1,TRBV29-1,.,.
TGCGCCAGCAGCTTGTCAGGGGACGGTGTTGGGCAGTTCTTC,CASSLSGDGVGQFF,TRBJ2-1,TRBV5-1,.,.
TGTGCCAGCAGCGAGAAGGACTACGAGCAGTACTTC,CASSEKDYEQYF,TRBJ2-7,TRBV5-4,.,.
TGTGCCAGTAGTAAGAGACAGTCCACCGGGGAGCTGTTTTTT,CASSKRQSTGELFF,TRBJ2-2,TRBV19,few,.
TGTGCCAGCAGGCAAAGGACAGGGGGTTACAATGAGCAGTTCTTC,CASRQRTGGYNEQFF,TRBJ2-1,TRBV27,.,TRBD1
TGTGCCACATCTCCTAGACAGGGGGCGCGGACCCAGTACTTC,CATSPRQGARTQYF,TRBJ2-5,TRBV27,.,TRBD1
TGTGCCAGCAGTCCTACACAGGACTCCAACACTGAAGCTTTCTTT,CASSPTQDSNTEAFF,TRBJ1-1,TRBV28,.,.
TGTGCCAGCAGCCCGAAGACTGATTACAATGAGCAGTTCTTC,CASSPKTDYNEQFF,TRBJ2-1,TRBV7-3,.,.
TGTGCCAGCAGTACTAGCCCGGGACAATACAATGAGCAGTTCTTC,CASSTSPGQYNEQFF,TRBJ2-1,TRBV6-1,.,.
TGTGCCATCAGTGTCAGTACAGATACGCAGTATTTT,CAISVSTDTQYF,TRBJ2-3,TRBV10-3,.,.